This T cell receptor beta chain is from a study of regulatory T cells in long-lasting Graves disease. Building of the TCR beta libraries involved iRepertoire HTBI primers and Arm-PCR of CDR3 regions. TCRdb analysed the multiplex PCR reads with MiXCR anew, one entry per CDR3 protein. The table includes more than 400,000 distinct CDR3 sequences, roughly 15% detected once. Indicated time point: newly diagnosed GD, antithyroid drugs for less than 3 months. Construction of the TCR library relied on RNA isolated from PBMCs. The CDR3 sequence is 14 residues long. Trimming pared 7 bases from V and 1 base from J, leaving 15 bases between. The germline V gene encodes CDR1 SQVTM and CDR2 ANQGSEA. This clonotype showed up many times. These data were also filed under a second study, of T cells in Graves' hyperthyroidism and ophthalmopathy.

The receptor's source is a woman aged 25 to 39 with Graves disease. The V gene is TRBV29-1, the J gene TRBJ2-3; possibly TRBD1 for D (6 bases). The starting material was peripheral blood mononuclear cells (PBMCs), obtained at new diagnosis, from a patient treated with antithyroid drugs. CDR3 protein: CSDRPGQGTDTQYF. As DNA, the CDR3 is TGCAGCGACAGACCGGGACAAGGCACAGATACGCAGTATTTT.